One and the same sample provided the 30 T cell receptor beta chains below, sequenced in a study of blood T cell repertoires in COVID-19 (dated by TCRdb to about 2020). Receptors were amplified or captured by the immunoSEQ multiplex PCR assay. TCRdb obtained this table from immuneACCESS and retained in-frame rearrangements with V and J assigned. These tables miss some clones; where compared with another copy, unresolved V genes account for less than half of the shortfall, and the remainder is unexplained. In this sample the table shows over 100,000 clones, roughly 84% of which occur a single time. The ten largest clones add up to more than 20% of the sample. The sequenced sample was peripheral blood. The source is a man in his 60s with acute or convalescent COVID-19.

The chain carries TRBV18 and TRBJ1-1; maybe TRBD1 (6 bases). Germline V gene data show CDR1 as KGHSH and CDR2 as LQKENI. The CDR3 is 13 residues long. V dropped 3 bases and J dropped 11 bases, with 16 bases sitting between them. The CDR3 bases are TGTGCCAGCTCACCCGAGGGTGGGGGCTCGGCTTTCTTT. Translated, it gives CASSPEGGGSAFF.

The V call is TRBV5-1, the J call TRBJ1-1, with D unresolved. The CDR3 spans 13 residues. CDR1 and CDR2 from the germline V gene are SGHRS and YFSETQ. V lost 2 bases and J lost 0, with 5 bases in between. CDR3 residues: CASSFTVNTEAFF. In DNA, the CDR3 is TGCGCCAGCAGCTTTACAGTGAACACTGAAGCTTTCTTT.

A few counts support this clone. V gene TRBV20-1 combines with J gene TRBJ1-4; tentatively, D is TRBD1 (5 bases). Trimming stripped 6 bases from V and 10 bases from J, with 12 bases between. The germline CDR1 and CDR2 sequences are DFQATT and SNEGSKA (reference sequence). The CDR3 extends over 11 amino acids. The CDR3 DNA follows: TGCAGTGCCAAGGGGTTCGGAAAACTGTTTTTT. Protein sequence: CSAKGFGKLFF.

The rearrangement links TRBV4-1 to TRBJ1-1; D uncertain. This CDR3 is built from 14 residues. V was cut by 0 bases and J by 8 bases, with 13 bases left in between. Germline loops: CDR1 MGHRA, CDR2 YSYEKL. This CDR3 reads CASSQDSPGSEAFF. The CDR3 nucleotides are TGCGCCAGCAGCCAAGATTCTCCAGGCTCCGAAGCTTTCTTT.

The chain joins TRBV19 to TRBJ1-5; 8 nucleotides match TRBD1. V shed 3 bases, J shed 5 bases, and the junction held 6 bases outside the gene matches. Germline V gene sequence: CDR1 LNHDA, CDR2 SQIVND (reference sequence). The CDR3 spans 15 residues. The CDR3 region is CASSIPGQGDQPQHF. CDR3 DNA sequence: TGTGCCAGTAGTATTCCCGGACAGGGCGATCAGCCCCAGCATTTT.

The rearrangement joins TRBV9 to TRBJ2-1, with TRBD2 matching 10 bases. The germline CDR1 and CDR2 sequences are SGDLS and YYNGEE. The CDR3 covers 16 residues. V lost 4 bases to trimming and J lost 7 bases; unmatched junction nucleotides: 11. For the CDR3, the DNA is TGTGCCAGCAGCTACAGTCTAGCGGGAGTTTATAATGAGCAGTTCTTC. Protein product: CASSYSLAGVYNEQFF.

The V and J genes are TRBV19 and TRBJ2-3; no clear D. The CDR3 is 14 amino acids. Germline values: CDR1 LNHDA, CDR2 SQIVND (reference sequence). Trimming stripped 5 bases from V and 2 bases from J, with 11 bases between. The CDR3 here is CASSWARNTDTQYF. CDR3 nucleotides: TGTGCCAGTAGTTGGGCAAGGAACACAGATACGCAGTATTTT.

J is TRBJ1-2 and V is TRBV24-1; possibly TRBD1 for D (5 bases). Germline CDR1 reads KGHDR; CDR2 reads SFDVKD. Trimming took off 1 base at V and 5 bases at J, with 16 bases between the two ends. This CDR3 is built from 16 residues. The DNA of the CDR3 is TGTGCCACCAGTGATTTCCATTCCGGGGGGACTTATGGCTACACCTTC. It translates to CATSDFHSGGTYGYTF.

V usage is TRBV27 and J usage is TRBJ1-2; maybe TRBD1 (6 bases). Germline V gene sequence: CDR1 MNHEY, CDR2 SMNVEV (reference sequence). V was cut by 7 bases and J by 2 bases, with 8 bases left in between. The CDR3 covers 12 residues. The CDR3 nucleotides are TGTGCCAGCATGACAGGCAACTATGGCTACACCTTC. Translating it yields CASMTGNYGYTF.

The rearrangement uses TRBV27 and TRBJ1-2; TRBD1 might be the D (6 bases). Trimming shortened V by 3 bases and J by 7 bases, and 21 bases separated the two germline ends. The V gene's germline CDR1 is MNHEY and CDR2 SMNVEV (reference sequence). The CDR3 is 16 amino acids. CDR3 coding DNA: TGTGCCAGCAGTTTGAGGTTCGGGGGGGGCTTGTCTGGCTACACCTTC. It yields the protein CASSLRFGGGLSGYTF.

CDR3 nucleotide sequence: TGTGCCAGCAGATGGACAGCAAACACTGAAGCTTTCTTT. Translation: CASRWTANTEAFF. V and J are TRBV2 and TRBJ1-1, with D possibly being TRBD1 (6 bases). The CDR3 runs 13 residues. V lost 6 bases and J 2 bases, leaving 10 bases between the germline ends. Per germline, CDR1 SNHLY and CDR2 FYNNEI.

This sequence joins TRBV5-8 and TRBJ1-1; D unresolved. Trimming left V 2 bases short and J 0 bases short, with 8 bases between. CDR1 is SGHTS and CDR2 is YDEGEE in the germline V gene. CDR3 length: 14 residues. The CDR3 loop is CASSFRGVNTEAFF. CDR3 sequence (DNA): TGTGCCAGCAGCTTTCGCGGGGTGAACACTGAAGCTTTCTTT.

The CDR3 is CASSLSSVPGGELFF. CDR3 nucleotide sequence: TGTGCCAGCAGCTTGAGTTCAGTCCCTGGCGGGGAGCTGTTTTTT. The rearrangement joins TRBV5-6 to TRBJ2-2; D gene ambiguous. Germline V gene data show CDR1 as SGHDT and CDR2 as YYEEEE. Trimming removed 1 base from V and 7 bases from J, with 14 bases in between. This CDR3 region has 15 residues.

The V gene is TRBV19, the J gene TRBJ1-5; no clear D. V lost 3 bases and J lost 6, with 9 bases in between. The germline V gene has CDR1 LNHDA and CDR2 SQIVND (reference sequence). The CDR3 has 13 residues. CDR3 loop: CASSIFRSQPQHF. Written as DNA, the CDR3 is TGTGCCAGTAGTATTTTTAGGAGTCAGCCCCAGCATTTT.

The chain combines TRBV20-1 with TRBJ2-1; 9 positions match TRBD2. V gave up 7 bases and J gave up 6 bases; unmatched junction bases: 1. CDR1 is DFQATT, CDR2 SNEGSKA, per germline (reference sequence). The CDR3 loop spans 11 amino acids. For the CDR3, the DNA is TGCAGTGGCGGGAGGGTCAATGAGCAGTTCTTC. It encodes CSGGRVNEQFF.

Written as DNA, the CDR3 is TGCGCCAGCAGTGAGGCTAGCGGGACTAGCACAGATACGCAGTATTTT. It is translated as CASSEASGTSTDTQYF. The J gene is TRBJ2-3, the V gene TRBV10-2, with 9 bases identical to TRBD2. This CDR3 has 16 residues. V shed 2 bases and J 0 bases; nucleotides not matched to a gene: 3. Germline lookup yields CDR1 WSHSY and CDR2 SAAADI.

DNA of the CDR3: TGTGCCATACAAGAGCCGGGACTAGCAGCAGATACGCAGTATTTT. Its translation is CAIQEPGLAADTQYF. The chain combines TRBV7-9 with TRBJ2-3, with 9 bases aligning to TRBD2. Germline CDR1 is SEHNR and CDR2 is FQNEAQ (reference sequence). V shed 10 bases and J 4 bases; nucleotides not matched to a gene: 12. This CDR3 contains 15 residues.

The sample holds one count of this clone. The rearrangement joins TRBV28 to TRBJ2-7, with 11 bases lining up with TRBD2. Unmatched junction bases numbered 6, after V lost 4 bases and J lost 1 base. The germline CDR1 and CDR2 sequences are MDHEN and SYDVKM. The CDR3 has 16 amino acids. In nucleotides, the CDR3 is TGTGCCAGCAGTTCCCCGACTAGCGGGACGTCCTACGAGCAGTACTTC. It specifies CASSSPTSGTSYEQYF. Using reference TRBV28 and TRBJ2-7 for the parts outside the CDR3, the full variable domain is DVKVTQSSRYLVKRTGEKVFLECVQDMDHENMFWYRQDPGLGLRLIYFSYDVKMKEKGDIPEGYSVSREKKERFSLILESASTNQTSMYLCASSSPTSGTSYEQYFGPGTRLTVT.

The DNA for the CDR3 is TGTGCCAGCAGTTTATTGGTTACCGGACAGGGGTGGTCCTACGAGCAGTACTTC. Translating gives CASSLLVTGQGWSYEQYF. The J gene is TRBJ2-7, the V gene TRBV27, with 9 bases lining up with TRBD1. V was clipped by 1 base and J by 1 base; unmatched bases: 11. The CDR3 runs to 18 residues. The V gene's germline CDR1 is MNHEY and CDR2 SMNVEV (reference sequence).

This rearrangement joins TRBV7-9 to TRBJ2-4; possible D gene TRBD2, 6 bases. V was shortened by 1 base and J by 1 base, with 14 bases between the two germline ends. This CDR3 has 17 amino acids. Germline CDR1 reads SEHNR; CDR2 reads FQNEAQ (reference sequence). CDR3 amino acids: CASSLGSGVTAKNIQYF. CDR3 sequence (DNA): TGTGCCAGCAGCTTAGGGTCGGGAGTGACGGCCAAAAACATTCAGTACTTC. The entire variable domain, with the rest obtained from reference TRBV7-9 and TRBJ2-4, is as follows: DTGVSQNPRHKITKRGQNVTFRCDPISEHNRLYWYRQTLGQGPEFLTYFQNEAQLEKSRLLSDRFSAERPKGSFSTLEIQRTEQGDSAMYLCASSLGSGVTAKNIQYFGAGTRLSVL.

The gene calls are TRBV2 and TRBJ2-2; 7 bases map to TRBD2. Germline assignment: CDR1 SNHLY and CDR2 FYNNEI. V lost 4 bases, J lost 3 bases, and 5 bases stayed unmatched. CDR3 length equals 15 residues. CDR3 protein: CASSVDLADTGELFF. The CDR3 nucleotides are TGTGCCAGCAGTGTAGATCTAGCGGACACCGGGGAGCTGTTTTTT.

Comment on this clone: This sample includes further DNA sequences coding for the same CDR3. In DNA form, the CDR3 reads TGCAGCGTTGAGGAGGGGCGGGGGAGCTCCTACAATGAGCAGTTCTTC. This sequence encodes CSVEEGRGSSYNEQFF. The rearrangement links TRBV29-1 to TRBJ2-1; 7 positions match TRBD2. V lost 3 bases and J lost 0; bases outside the gene matches: 8. The CDR3 length is 16 residues. Germline CDR1 reads SQVTM; CDR2 reads ANQGSEA.

The chain uses TRBV27 and TRBJ2-1, with TRBD1 identical over 7 bases. V lost 6 bases, J lost 2 bases, and 10 bases stayed unmatched. The CDR3 has 16 residues. Germline loops: CDR1 MNHEY, CDR2 SMNVEV (reference sequence). For the CDR3, the DNA is TGTGCCAGCAGGGCCCTCCGGGACAGCCCCTACAATGAGCAGTTCTTC. It yields the protein CASRALRDSPYNEQFF.

The chain combines TRBV6-2 or TRBV6-3 with TRBJ2-1; D may be TRBD2 (6 bases). Trimming left V 5 bases short and J 0 bases short, with 20 bases between. CDR1 MNHEY and CDR2 SVGEGT come from the germline V gene. This CDR3 contains 18 residues. In DNA, the CDR3 is TGTGCCAGCAGTACACGAGGTGGGCGGGACGGCTCCTACAATGAGCAGTTCTTC. As protein: CASSTRGGRDGSYNEQFF.

This chain connects TRBV18 to TRBJ2-5; 8 nucleotides align to TRBD1. CDR3 length: 13 amino acids. Germline V gene data show CDR1 as KGHSH and CDR2 as LQKENI. V gave up 3 bases and J gave up 9 bases; unmatched junction bases: 6. In DNA, the CDR3 is TGTGCCAGCTCACCGGGACAGGAGGAAGCCCAGTACTTC. Translation gives CASSPGQEEAQYF.

The rearrangement links TRBV18 to TRBJ1-1; no definite D call. The CDR3 runs 18 residues. Trimming pared 4 bases from V and 3 bases from J, leaving 24 bases between. Germline values: CDR1 KGHSH, CDR2 LQKENI. CDR3 sequence (DNA): TGTGCCAGCTCACTCCTGAGACCAACCCCACGCGGGGACACTGAAGCTTTCTTT. It yields the protein CASSLLRPTPRGDTEAFF.

The chain carries TRBV30 and TRBJ2-1; a possible D gene is TRBD2 (5 bases). There are 15 residues in the CDR3. Germline values: CDR1 GTSNPN, CDR2 SVGIG (reference sequence). V gave up 0 bases and J gave up 1 base, with 10 bases separating them. This CDR3 reads CAWSVRAASYNEQFF. CDR3 nucleotides: TGTGCCTGGAGTGTGAGGGCCGCGTCCTACAATGAGCAGTTCTTC.

This CDR3 reads CSVADRATYEQYF. CDR3 nucleotides: TGCAGCGTTGCTGACAGGGCTACCTACGAGCAGTACTTC. This chain links TRBV29-1 with TRBJ2-7; 7 nucleotides agree with TRBD1. V shed 4 bases and J 2 bases; nucleotides not matched to a gene: 5. The CDR3 length is 13 residues. The germline gives CDR1 SQVTM, CDR2 ANQGSEA.

This rearrangement joins TRBV6-2 or TRBV6-3 to TRBJ1-5; D gene uncertain. Germline values: CDR1 MNHEY, CDR2 SVGEGT. V lost 0 bases, J lost 5 bases, and 5 bases lay in between. There are 13 residues in the CDR3. Written as DNA, the CDR3 is TGTGCCAGCAGTTACTCGTCTGATCAGCCCCAGCATTTT. This encodes CASSYSSDQPQHF.

The chain links TRBV11-3 to TRBJ2-5; the D gene is possibly TRBD1 (6 bases). This CDR3 has 14 amino acids. Deletions cut 5 bases from V and 2 bases from J, with 12 bases between. Germline lookup yields CDR1 SGHNT and CDR2 YENEEA. Here the CDR3 reads CASSPYRDQETQYF. The DNA for the CDR3 is TGTGCCAGCAGCCCTTACAGGGATCAAGAGACCCAGTACTTC.